This T cell receptor (beta chain) was profiled in a study of CD8 T cells in ankylosing spondylitis. The CDR3 runs to 14 residues. Germline CDR1 and CDR2: SEHNR and FQNEAQ (reference sequence). The trim removed 4 bases at V and 4 bases at J, leaving 7 bases unmatched. The sample holds a few counts of this clonotype. TCRdb recomputed calls from the 5' RACE reads with MiXCR, one row per CDR3 protein. The sample lists around 300,000 distinct CDR3 sequences; approximately 14% were seen once. The receptor was isolated from a male donor with ankylosing spondylitis or in good health (not recorded which). The sample taken for sequencing was blood, either unsorted or a sorted T cell fraction (not recorded which). The gene calls are TRBV7-9 and TRBJ2-7, with TRBD1 identical over 7 bases. CDR3 in amino acids: CASSSTGALYEQYF. CDR3 bases: TGTGCCAGCAGCTCTACAGGGGCCCTTTACGAGCAGTACTTC.